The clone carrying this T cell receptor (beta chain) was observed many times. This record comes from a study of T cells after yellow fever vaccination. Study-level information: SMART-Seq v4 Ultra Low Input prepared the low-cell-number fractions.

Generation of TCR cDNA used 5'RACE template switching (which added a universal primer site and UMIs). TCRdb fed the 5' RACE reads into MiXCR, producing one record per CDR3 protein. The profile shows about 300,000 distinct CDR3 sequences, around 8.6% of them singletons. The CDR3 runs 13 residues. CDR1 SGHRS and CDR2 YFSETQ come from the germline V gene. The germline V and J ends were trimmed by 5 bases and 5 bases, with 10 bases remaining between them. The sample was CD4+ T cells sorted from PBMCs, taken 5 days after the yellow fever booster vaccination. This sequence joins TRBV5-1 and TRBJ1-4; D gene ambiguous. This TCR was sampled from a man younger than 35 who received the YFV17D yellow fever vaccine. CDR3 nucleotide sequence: TGCGCCAGCAGTGCCGATTTGAATGAAAAACTGTTTTTT. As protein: CASSADLNEKLFF.